What follows are 18 T cell receptor beta chains derived from one specimen sequenced in a study of regulatory and conventional T cells in RAG deficiency. The repertoire was sequenced with immunoSEQ multiplex PCR; TCRdb's copy has only in-frame clones and lacks some. The table has 8,500 or so clones, around 84% seen once; the top ten hold more than 30%. The same sample was also used in a study of regulatory T cells. This second report adds: The PCR used 52 TRBV and 13 TRBJ primers.

Sequencing was performed on CD8+ T cells sorted from blood. The receptors were gathered from a human donor in good health.

This chain connects TRBV7-9 to TRBJ2-7, with D possibly TRBD1 on 6 matching bases. The germline V gene has CDR1 SEHNR and CDR2 FQNEAQ (reference sequence). The CDR3 extends over 13 amino acids. Trimming cost V 5 bases and J 3 bases, with 11 bases left between them. This CDR3 is CASSPRTVYEQYF. The CDR3 DNA reads as TGTGCCAGCAGCCCTAGGACAGTCTACGAGCAGTACTTC.

The chain is built from TRBV6-5 and TRBJ2-5; D possibly corresponds to TRBD2 (7 bases). The CDR3 length is 14 residues. CDR1 and CDR2 from the germline V gene are MNHEY and SVGAGI. V was pared by 6 bases and J by 6 bases, with 17 bases between. In DNA form, the CDR3 reads TGTGCCAGCAGCTTAGGAGGGGGACTACAGACCCAGTACTTC. Its translation is CASSLGGGLQTQYF.

V gene TRBV19 combines with J gene TRBJ1-1, with D unclear. The V gene lost 6 bases and the J gene lost 0 bases, with 8 bases spanning the gap. This CDR3 comprises 13 residues. From germline, CDR1 is LNHDA and CDR2 SQIVND (reference sequence). In DNA, the CDR3 is TGTGCCAGTAGACCTCGTTTGAACACTGAAGCTTTCTTT. It encodes CASRPRLNTEAFF.

This clone was detected a few times. This chain uses TRBV19 with TRBJ2-7; D might be TRBD1 or TRBD2, each matching 5 bases. V was shortened by 5 bases and J by 6 bases, with 23 bases between the two germline ends. This CDR3 spans 16 amino acids. Germline CDR1 is LNHDA and CDR2 is SQIVND (reference sequence). CDR3 coding DNA: TGTGCCAGTAGTTCCCTCGGGGCTTCAACTGGACGCGAGCAGTACTTC. This translates into CASSSLGASTGREQYF.

The chain links TRBV5-4 to TRBJ2-5; TRBD1 is a possible D gene (6 bases). Deletions cut 2 bases from V and 3 bases from J, with 11 bases between. The CDR3 is 14 amino acids. Germline V gene sequence: CDR1 SGHNT, CDR2 YYREEE (reference sequence). The CDR3 sequence is CASSLDWTEETQYF. In nucleotides, the CDR3 is TGTGCCAGCAGCTTAGACTGGACAGAAGAGACCCAGTACTTC.

This clone has just a few counts. The rearrangement uses TRBV9 and TRBJ2-1; D gene ambiguous. The germline V gene encodes CDR1 SGDLS and CDR2 YYNGEE. The CDR3 has 13 amino acids. The V end was cut by 2 bases, the J end by 5 bases, with 8 bases between. CDR3 DNA sequence: TGTGCCAGCAGCGTTGACATCCACAATGAGCAGTTCTTC. This encodes CASSVDIHNEQFF. Full variable domain (remainder filled in from reference TRBV9 and TRBJ2-1): DSGVTQTPKHLITATGQRVTLRCSPRSGDLSVYWYQQSLDQGLQFLIQYYNGEERAKGNILERFSAQQFPDLHSELNLSSLELGDSALYFCASSVDIHNEQFFGPGTRLTVL.

This clone was counted between two and nine times. The rearrangement joins TRBV2 to TRBJ1-5; 11 positions agree with TRBD1. The CDR3 runs 15 residues. J was trimmed by 5 bases and V by 6 bases; bases with no gene match: 6. Germline lookup yields CDR1 SNHLY and CDR2 FYNNEI. The CDR3 sequence is CASRERTGGYQPQHF. The CDR3 DNA follows: TGTGCCAGCAGAGAAAGGACAGGGGGCTATCAGCCCCAGCATTTT.

This chain links TRBV6-1 with TRBJ1-1, with unresolved D. The V and J ends lost 0 bases and 2 bases respectively, with 13 bases between them. The CDR3 has 16 residues. Germline V CDR1 and CDR2: MNHNS, SASEGT. The CDR3 DNA reads TGTGCCAGCAGTGAAGCGCGGGTGCACTCAAACACTGAAGCTTTCTTT. It is translated as CASSEARVHSNTEAFF.

Only a few counts were recorded for this clone. This chain links TRBV7-8 with TRBJ2-1; D is unresolved. Germline-derived CDR1 and CDR2 are SGHVS and FQNEAQ. The CDR3 is 13 residues long. Trimming removed 1 base at V and 9 bases at J, with 10 bases between. The CDR3 is CASSLGPGSEQFF. Written as DNA, the CDR3 is TGTGCCAGCAGCTTAGGTCCGGGCAGTGAGCAGTTCTTC.

The V gene is TRBV19, the J gene TRBJ1-5; 10 positions match TRBD1. This CDR3 is built from 15 residues. With 7 bases clipped from V and 9 bases from J, the junction kept 12 bases outside the gene matches. Germline V CDR1 and CDR2: LNHDA, SQIVND (reference sequence). CDR3 DNA: TGTGCCAGTACCCTGACAGGGGGCGCAGCCAGGCCCCAGCATTTT. This translates into CASTLTGGAARPQHF.

The chain employs TRBV29-1 and TRBJ1-2, with D tentatively TRBD1 (6 bases). The CDR3 consists of 11 residues. Germline V gene lookup returns CDR1 SQVTM and CDR2 ANQGSEA. Trimming removed 7 bases from V and 12 bases from J, with 18 bases in between. CDR3 amino acids: CSEGQTVSHTF. The CDR3 DNA is TGCAGCGAAGGACAGACTGTTAGCCACACCTTC.

The rearrangement links TRBV29-1 to TRBJ2-3; 10 bases align to TRBD2. The CDR3 length is 18 residues. CDR1 SQVTM and CDR2 ANQGSEA come from the germline V gene. V lost 6 bases and J lost 0; bases outside the gene matches: 15. CDR3 sequence reads: CSVAPGSGGAGSTDTQYF. DNA for the CDR3: TGCAGCGTGGCCCCGGGGAGCGGGGGGGCCGGAAGCACAGATACGCAGTATTTT.

The rearrangement links TRBV14 to TRBJ2-1; tentatively, D is TRBD2 (6 bases). V lost 3 bases, J lost 9 bases, and 15 bases lay in between. This CDR3 is built from 14 residues. Germline CDR1 and CDR2: SGHDN and FVKESK. The CDR3 sequence: CASSHGLTAGEQFF. CDR3 sequence (DNA): TGTGCCAGCAGCCATGGACTAACCGCGGGTGAGCAGTTCTTC. Full variable domain (outside the CDR3, taken from reference TRBV14 and TRBJ2-1): EAGVTQFPSHSVIEKGQTVTLRCDPISGHDNLYWYRRVMGKEIKFLLHFVKESKQDESGMPNNRFLAERTGGTYSTLKVQPAELEDSGVYFCASSHGLTAGEQFFGPGTRLTVL.

J is TRBJ2-1 and V is TRBV7-8; D unresolved. The CDR3 runs to 16 residues. V was shortened by 3 bases and J by 0 bases, with 12 bases between the two germline ends. In germline, CDR1 is SGHVS, CDR2 FQNEAQ. The DNA for the CDR3 is TGTGCCAGCAGCTTCAGGACGGATCCCTCCTACAATGAGCAGTTCTTC. It is translated as CASSFRTDPSYNEQFF. Variable domain in full (rest from reference TRBV7-8 and TRBJ2-1): GAGVSQSPRYKVAKRGQDVALRCDPISGHVSLFWYQQALGQGPEFLTYFQNEAQLDKSGLPSDRFFAERPEGSVSTLKIQRTQQEDSAVYLCASSFRTDPSYNEQFFGPGTRLTVL.

This clone was seen once. This chain joins TRBV21-1 and TRBJ1-4. TRBV21-1 is recorded as a pseudogene. The CDR3 covers 12 residues. The CDR3 spells CASSNSVEKLFF. The CDR3 DNA reads as TGTGCCAGCAGCAATTCGGTTGAAAAACTGTTTTTT.

The rearrangement uses TRBV7-2 and TRBJ2-5; a weak D match, TRBD2 (7 bases). Germline V lookup: CDR1 SGHTA, CDR2 FQGNSA. Trimming left V 1 base short and J 6 bases short, with 12 bases between. There are 14 residues in the CDR3. The CDR3, as DNA: TGTGCCAGCAGCTTAGGAGGGGGACTACAGACCCAGTACTTC. Amino acids: CASSLGGGLQTQYF.

The chain joins TRBV15 to TRBJ2-3; D assignment may be TRBD1 or TRBD2 (5 bases each). This CDR3 has 17 residues. From germline, CDR1 is LNHNV and CDR2 YYDKDF (reference sequence). V lost 0 bases and J 0 bases, leaving 13 bases between the germline ends. DNA of the CDR3: TGTGCCACCAGCAGAGACGGGACGCCTGAGAGCACAGATACGCAGTATTTT. Its translation: CATSRDGTPESTDTQYF.

This chain joins TRBV5-5 and TRBJ1-1; 10 bases are a match to TRBD1. Trimming took 4 bases from V and 4 from J; bases not matched to a gene: 7. The CDR3 covers 15 residues. Germline loops: CDR1 SGHKS, CDR2 YYEKEE (reference sequence). The CDR3 DNA reads as TGTGCCAGCAGCCCCCGGGGACAGGGGACCACTGAAGCTTTCTTT. Translated: CASSPRGQGTTEAFF.